This entry describes one T cell receptor beta chain. As yet, its antigen is unknown. The CDR3 spans 15 residues. The junction had 0 bases not matched to a gene; V was cut back by 0 bases and J by 7 bases. Germline V gene data show CDR1 as SGHTA and CDR2 as FQGTGA. These data belong to a study of cytomegalovirus exposure and HLA in healthy donors. Study context: Genotyping showed roughly 83% of about 370 donors falling in the Caucasian-associated ancestry cluster.

Findings and caveats of the study: Most of the TCR beta V segments (in an earlier analysis) were productive either about 87% or about 30% of the time. With further analysis later on, most CMV-associated TCR beta chains appeared HLA-restricted. V segments that were indistinguishable, TRBV6-2 and TRBV6-3 among them, were omitted from analysis.

The PCR used 60 Vbeta and 13 Jbeta primers. Only in-frame clones appear in the TCRdb table, and some are missing; sequencing was by immunoSEQ multiplex PCR. The table has under 200,000 clones, roughly 71% seen once. The TCR sequence derives from a woman in her forties or fifties in good health and CMV-seropositive. The chain carries TRBV7-3 and TRBJ1-6, with 10 nucleotides matching TRBD1. The sample taken for sequencing was PBMCs. CDR3 amino acids: CASSLTGQGNSPLHF. CDR3 in DNA: TGTGCCAGCAGCTTAACGGGACAGGGGAATTCACCCCTCCACTTT.